This TCR beta chain was observed in a study of OX40 agonist ivuxolimab in advanced cancers. Study context: Those enrolled were 82.7% male, with a mean age of around 60 years and ages from roughly 20 to 90. Overall study findings and caveats: Clones of CD4+ and CD8+ blood T cells grew by week 6 at doses of 0.1 to 3.0 mg/kg.

Clones were sequenced by immunoSEQ multiplex PCR, and TCRdb holds only the in-frame ones, with some missing. The sample includes approximately 77,000 clones, 80% to 95% seen only once; the top ten take 1.5% to 2%. Regarding this clone: Its specificity is not known.

Per germline, CDR1 SEHNR and CDR2 FQNEAQ (reference sequence). V lost 1 base, J lost 4 bases, and 2 bases lay in between. There are 13 residues in the CDR3. The TCR originated in an adult with an advanced solid tumor such as melanoma, head and neck, liver or kidney cancer. V and J are TRBV7-9 and TRBJ2-6, with D uncertain. Sequences were derived from CD4+ or CD8+ T cells sorted from blood, sampled in a trial of the OX40 agonist ivuxolimab. The CDR3 DNA sequence: TGTGCCAGCAGCTTAGAGGGGGCCAACGTCCTGACTTTC. This translates into CASSLEGANVLTF.